This TCR beta chain emerged from a study of shared clonotypes between healthy human individuals. Study-wide results and caveats: Naive subsets typically showed greater estimated richness than memory subsets.

Points on this clone: What it binds is not known.

The repertoire was sequenced with immunoSEQ multiplex PCR; TCRdb's copy has only in-frame clones and lacks some. Seen here are 2 million to 2.5 million clones, 90% to 97% observed once, and the top ten hold around 0.13%. Deletions cut 7 bases from V and 6 bases from J, with 16 bases between. Looked up from germline, CDR1 is MNHNS and CDR2 is SASEGT. The CDR3 extends over 13 amino acids. All participating donors were Caucasian adults from Nashville, Tennessee. The origin of this receptor is a man aged 18 to 30 in good health. The genes are TRBV6-1 and TRBJ2-7; D is ambiguous. Sequencing was done on a sample of naive CD4+ T cells sorted from blood. Subset in this sample: CD45RA+ positively selected. CDR3 nucleotides: TGTGCCAGCACCGATTATCCCCTTATCGAGCAGTACTTC. Encoded protein: CASTDYPLIEQYF.